These 12 T cell receptor beta chains were all obtained from the same sample, sequenced in a study of cytomegalovirus exposure and HLA in healthy donors. The PCR made use of 60 Vbeta and 13 Jbeta primers. Method: immunoSEQ multiplex PCR; TCRdb's copy keeps in-frame clones and lacks some. The repertoire includes tens of thousands of clones, roughly 65% of them detected once, and 12% to 15% sits in the top ten. The sequenced material came from PBMCs. The source of these receptors is a male donor in good health and CMV-seropositive.

This clone was seen only a few times. This chain uses TRBV9 with TRBJ1-2; 7 bases map to TRBD1. The CDR3 runs to 11 residues. The germline V gene has CDR1 SGDLS and CDR2 YYNGEE. Trimming removed 6 bases from V and 10 bases from J; junction bases left unmatched: 6. CDR3 protein: CASTKDRDYTF. The CDR3 coding sequence is TGTGCCAGCACAAAAGACAGGGACTACACCTTC.

About this clone: Germline and junction disagree at one end, which may indicate a read error. The chain combines TRBV7-9 with TRBJ2-3, with D tentatively TRBD1 (5 bases). This CDR3 region has 15 residues. Looked up from germline, CDR1 is SEHNR and CDR2 is FQNEAQ (reference sequence). The CDR3 spells CSSSPGRDPTDTQYF. The CDR3 DNA follows: TGTTCCAGCAGCCCGGGCAGGGATCCCACAGATACGCAGTATTTT.

This rearrangement joins TRBV27 to TRBJ2-7; TRBD2 matches 10 bases. Germline loops: CDR1 MNHEY, CDR2 SMNVEV (reference sequence). This CDR3 has 17 amino acids. Trimming cost V 5 bases and J 2 bases; bases outside gene matches: 12. Here the CDR3 reads CASSPLSTSGPTYEQYF. CDR3 DNA: TGTGCCAGCAGTCCACTCTCGACTAGCGGGCCCACCTACGAGCAGTACTTC.

The rearrangement joins TRBV19 to TRBJ1-5, with 8 bases that match TRBD1. The CDR3 runs to 15 residues. Germline V gene data show CDR1 as LNHDA and CDR2 as SQIVND (reference sequence). V was clipped by 3 bases and J by 7 bases; unmatched bases: 8. CDR3 in DNA: TGTGCCAGTAGTATCCGACAGGGGACGGGACAGCCCCAGCATTTT. Residues: CASSIRQGTGQPQHF.

The chain links TRBV15 to TRBJ1-2, with D perhaps matching TRBD1 (5 bases). This CDR3 region has 13 residues. Germline V CDR1 and CDR2: LNHNV, YYDKDF (reference sequence). The V end was cut by 8 bases, the J end by 6 bases, with 16 bases between. CDR3 in DNA: TGTGCCACCCGAGTAAGGACAACGGATGGCTACACCTTC. Protein: CATRVRTTDGYTF.

The chain carries TRBV1 and TRBJ2-2; the listed D gene, TRBD2, was not tested against the DNA. TRBV1 is reported as a pseudogene. The CDR3 consists of 16 residues. CDR3: CTSSHILAVNTGELFF. The CDR3 bases are TGCACCAGCAGCCACATATTAGCGGTGAACACCGGGGAGCTGTTTTTT.

This clone was seen a few times. The chain recombines TRBV19 with TRBJ1-1, with D possibly matching TRBD1 (6 bases). Germline CDR1 LNHDA, CDR2 SQIVND (reference sequence). This CDR3 is built from 15 residues. Trimming removed 7 bases from V and 6 bases from J, with 21 bases in between. The DNA of the CDR3 is TGTGCCAGTAAGGTCGATGGCAGGGGCAGCGCTGAAGCTTTCTTT. Encoded protein: CASKVDGRGSAEAFF.

Worth noting for this clone: Other DNA sequences in this sample translate to the same CDR3. This chain connects TRBV2 to TRBJ1-5; 8 nucleotides match TRBD1. Germline V gene data show CDR1 as SNHLY and CDR2 as FYNNEI. This CDR3 comprises 14 residues. With 6 bases clipped from V and 5 bases from J, the junction kept 6 bases outside the gene matches. As DNA, the CDR3 is TGTGCCAGCAGCCCCGACAGGGGTGATCAGCCCCAGCATTTT. Its protein product is CASSPDRGDQPQHF.

The rearrangement uses TRBV5-1 and TRBJ1-2; TRBD1 aligns across 7 bases. Germline CDR1 reads SGHRS; CDR2 reads YFSETQ. This CDR3 is 15 amino acids long. V lost 4 bases, J lost 0 bases, and 6 bases stayed unmatched. Written as DNA, the CDR3 is TGCGCCAGCAGCCTCCGGGACAGAGCTAACTATGGCTACACCTTC. As protein: CASSLRDRANYGYTF.

This chain connects TRBV5-1 to TRBJ1-6; TRBD1 aligns across 7 bases. J lost 4 bases, V lost 4 bases, and 5 bases had no gene match. This CDR3 region has 15 residues. Germline CDR1 reads SGHRS; CDR2 reads YFSETQ. CDR3 nucleotide sequence: TGCGCCAGCAGCCGAACGGGACAGTATAATTCACCCCTCCACTTT. It translates to CASSRTGQYNSPLHF.

The V call is TRBV6-7, the J call TRBJ2-3, with TRBD2 matching over 13 bases. TRBV6-7 falls under the ORF class, with uncertain function. The junction had 17 bases not matched to a gene; V was cut back by 0 bases and J by 2 bases. The CDR3 is 22 residues long. CDR3 nucleotides: TGTGCCAGCAGTTACTCGATAGCAAAGGGACTAGCGGGAAGCGATCACACAGATACGCAGTATTTT. This encodes CASSYSIAKGLAGSDHTDTQYF.

This chain links TRBV11-3 with TRBJ2-1; D perhaps matches TRBD1 (6 bases). Trimming stripped 6 bases from V and 7 bases from J, with 13 bases between. CDR1 and CDR2 (germline): SGHNT, YENEEA. The CDR3 has 13 residues. The CDR3 DNA is TGTGCCAGCAGGGCAGGGGTTTCGAATGAGCAGTTCTTC. This sequence encodes CASRAGVSNEQFF.